This entry features one T cell receptor beta chain sequence. This sample was included in a study of blood T cell repertoires in COVID-19. Study summary: Acute-phase and convalescent COVID-19 samples originated in the United States, Italy and Spain.

The CDR3 is 14 residues long. The V and J ends lost 6 bases and 6 bases, in that order; junction bases with no gene match: 7. The germline V gene has CDR1 SNHLY and CDR2 FYNNEI. The study assigned cohorts using participant-reported clinical history. This table comes from immunoSEQ multiplex PCR, and its TCRdb copy is limited to in-frame clones, with some not included. The table lists around 390,000 clones, just under 90% of them singletons. The origin of this receptor is a woman aged 45 to 65 who had recovered from COVID-19. Specimen: PBMCs or T cells enriched from blood (not recorded which). The J gene is TRBJ1-2, the V gene TRBV2; 10 nucleotides agree with TRBD1. The CDR3 protein is CASRKEGTGDGYTF. CDR3 DNA sequence: TGTGCCAGCAGAAAAGAGGGGACAGGGGATGGCTACACCTTC.